This record concerns one T cell receptor (beta chain) sequence. Its target is unknown. This sample was included in a study of T cell responses to AZD1222 COVID-19 vaccine. Study information: Researchers grouped second doses given at about 4 or about 12 weeks into one pool.

Study results and caveats: Donors were largely white British and mainly female; clonal diversity was possibly underestimated.

The CDR3 consists of 17 residues. The junction had 5 bases not matched to a gene; V was cut back by 3 bases and J by 0 bases. Germline V lookup: CDR1 KGHSH, CDR2 LQKENI. Repertoires were generated with immunoSEQ multiplex PCR, while TCRdb's copy carries only in-frame clones and drops some. The top ten hold approximately 7% of the sample, which has approximately 85,000 clones, less than 90% seen once. This TCR derives from an adult in good health. J is TRBJ2-2 and V is TRBV18, with 9 bases identical to TRBD2. This sample comprised peripheral blood, obtained on day 0 of AZD1222 vaccination. The chain's CDR3 is CASSPYLAGANTGELFF. In DNA, the CDR3 is TGTGCCAGCTCACCCTATTTAGCGGGGGCGAACACCGGGGAGCTGTTTTTT.